The sample holds a few counts of the clone carrying this T cell receptor (beta chain). Its antigen is as yet unknown. This specimen comes from a study of identical twins. The cDNA had a unique molecular identifier and a template-switch universal primer site. One entry per CDR3 protein, called by TCRdb with MiXCR from the 5' RACE reads. The table lists 250,000 to 350,000 distinct CDR3 sequences, roughly 9% of them singletons. The study, taken as a whole, reports: Fewer insertions were carried by abundant cord blood beta clonotypes, but none was seen in memory repertoires. The authors noted that invariant MAIT and iNKT cells could partly confound zero-insertion analyses.

These same records also appear under a second study, on yellow fever vaccine responses in identical twins. That work adds: Reportedly, twins' vaccine T cell responses looked partly convergent and partly personalized.

This TCR was recovered from a woman aged 18-29 years in good health. Sequencing was done on a sample of CD8+ T cells sorted from blood.

Here the CDR3 DNA reads TGTGCCTGCGCACAGGAACTCTCTGGGGCCAACGTCCTGACTTTC. Encoded protein: CACAQELSGANVLTF. The gene calls are TRBV28 and TRBJ2-6; TRBD1 might be the D (5 bases). The CDR3 is made up of 15 amino acids. Per the germline V gene, CDR1 is MDHEN and CDR2 is SYDVKM. The germline V and J ends were trimmed by 11 bases and 0 bases, with 14 bases remaining between them.